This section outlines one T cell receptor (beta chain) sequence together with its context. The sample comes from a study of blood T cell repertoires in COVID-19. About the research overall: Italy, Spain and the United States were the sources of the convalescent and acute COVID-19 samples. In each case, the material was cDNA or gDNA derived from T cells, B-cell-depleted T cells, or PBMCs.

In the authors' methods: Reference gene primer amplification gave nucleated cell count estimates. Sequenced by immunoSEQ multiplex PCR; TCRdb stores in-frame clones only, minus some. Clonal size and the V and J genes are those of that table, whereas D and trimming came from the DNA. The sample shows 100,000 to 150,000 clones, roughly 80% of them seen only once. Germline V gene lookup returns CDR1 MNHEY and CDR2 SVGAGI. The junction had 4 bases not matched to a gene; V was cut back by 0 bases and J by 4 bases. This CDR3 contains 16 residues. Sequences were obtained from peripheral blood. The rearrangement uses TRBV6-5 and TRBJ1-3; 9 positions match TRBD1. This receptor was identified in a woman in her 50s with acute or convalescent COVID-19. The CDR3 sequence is CASSYSGTGTGNTIYF. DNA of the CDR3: TGTGCCAGCAGTTACTCTGGGACAGGGACGGGAAACACCATATATTTT.